These 23 T cell receptor beta chains share one sample of origin, sequenced in a study of CD8+ T cells in alopecia areata. Following extraction, RNA underwent reverse transcription to cDNA, which served as the sequencing template. Sequenced by immunoSEQ multiplex PCR; TCRdb stores in-frame clones only, minus some. The repertoire has more than 100,000 clones, 50% to 60% of them found once; the top ten carry less than 5.5%. Specimen: CD4+ T cells sorted from blood, collected at week 0. These receptors originate from a human donor with alopecia areata.

The chain employs TRBV7-3 and TRBJ2-5; the D gene could be TRBD1 or TRBD2 (5 bases each). The CDR3 length is 15 residues. Trimming took 2 bases from V and 5 from J, leaving 15 bases between them. The germline gives CDR1 SGHTA, CDR2 FQGTGA. CDR3 in amino acids: CASSLGGVQDETQYF. The CDR3 coding sequence is TGTGCCAGCAGCTTAGGGGGAGTGCAGGACGAGACCCAGTACTTC. Supplemented by reference TRBV7-3 and TRBJ2-5, the full variable domain reads GAGVSQTPSNKVTEKGKYVELRCDPISGHTALYWYRQSLGQGPEFLIYFQGTGAADDSGLPNDRFFAVRPEGSVSTLKIQRTERGDSAVYLCASSLGGVQDETQYFGPGTRLLVL.

The chain is built from TRBV9 and TRBJ2-3; TRBD2 agrees at 8 bases. The CDR3 runs to 15 residues. Germline CDR1 is SGDLS and CDR2 is YYNGEE. V trimming: 0 bases; J trimming: 7 bases; junction bases outside the gene matches: 7. CDR3 nucleotide sequence: TGTGCCAGCAGCGTAGGTGGTAGCGGGGTAAATACGCAGTATTTT. This translates into CASSVGGSGVNTQYF.

V usage is TRBV5-6 and J usage is TRBJ2-7; 8 nucleotides align to TRBD1. This CDR3 has 12 amino acids. Germline V gene lookup returns CDR1 SGHDT and CDR2 YYEEEE. Trimming cost V 3 bases and J 12 bases; bases outside gene matches: 8. Here the CDR3 reads CASSWTGTRRYF. The DNA of the CDR3 is TGTGCCAGCAGCTGGACAGGGACCCGTCGGTACTTC. Variable domain in full (rest from reference TRBV5-6 and TRBJ2-7): DAGVTQSPTHLIKTRGQQVTLRCSPKSGHDTVSWYQQALGQGPQFIFQYYEEEERQRGNFPDRFSGHQFPNYSSELNVNALLLGDSALYLCASSWTGTRRYFGPGTRLTVT.

This chain connects TRBV6-6 to TRBJ1-2, with D unclear. CDR3 length: 15 amino acids. The V gene lost 2 bases and the J gene lost 5 bases, with 15 bases spanning the gap. Germline lookup yields CDR1 MNHNY and CDR2 SVGAGI (reference sequence). Here the CDR3 DNA reads TGTGCCAGCAGTTACGTCGACTTTAGTCGGTATGGCTACACCTTC. This codes for CASSYVDFSRYGYTF.

In its sample, this clone was seen a few times. This chain joins TRBV5-4 and TRBJ1-5, with 9 bases fitting TRBD1. The CDR3 length is 16 residues. Germline CDR1 reads SGHNT; CDR2 reads YYREEE (reference sequence). V lost 4 bases to trimming and J lost 5 bases; unmatched junction nucleotides: 10. The CDR3 is CASSPRGDREDQPQHF. CDR3 bases: TGTGCCAGCAGCCCCCGAGGGGACAGGGAGGATCAGCCCCAGCATTTT.

The chain employs TRBV23-1 and TRBJ2-1; 9 nucleotides line up with TRBD1. TRBV23-1 is an ORF, with its function uncertain. The CDR3 covers 18 residues. V trimming: 1 base; J trimming: 2 bases; junction bases outside the gene matches: 9. CDR3: CASSQWGKDRGTYNEQFF. In DNA, the CDR3 is TGCGCCAGCAGTCAATGGGGCAAGGACAGGGGTACCTACAATGAGCAGTTCTTC.

This clone occurred a few times. The chain recombines TRBV5-1 with TRBJ2-3; D is perhaps TRBD1 (5 bases). The CDR3 loop spans 15 amino acids. Germline V gene sequence: CDR1 SGHRS, CDR2 YFSETQ. V was trimmed by 2 bases and J by 2 bases, leaving 12 bases between them. The CDR3 bases are TGCGCCAGCAGCTTCTGGGGCCATAACACAGATACGCAGTATTTT. Encoded protein: CASSFWGHNTDTQYF.

This sequence joins TRBV18 and TRBJ1-1, with D possibly TRBD1 on 5 matching bases. There are 14 residues in the CDR3. The germline V and J ends were trimmed by 6 bases and 8 bases, with 19 bases remaining between them. Per the germline V gene, CDR1 is KGHSH and CDR2 is LQKENI. The CDR3 spells CASSAAEGRTEAFF. The CDR3 nucleotides are TGTGCCAGCTCGGCCGCTGAGGGGAGAACCGAAGCTTTCTTT.

The CDR3 region is CASSLGGQANQPQHF. CDR3 coding DNA: TGTGCCAGCAGCTTAGGGGGACAGGCAAATCAGCCCCAGCATTTT. The gene calls are TRBV7-2 and TRBJ1-5; 8 nucleotides line up with TRBD1. CDR3 length equals 15 residues. Looked up from germline, CDR1 is SGHTA and CDR2 is FQGNSA. After removal of 1 base from V and 4 bases from J, the junction contained 3 bases not matched to a gene.

The chain carries TRBV19 and TRBJ1-2; 10 bases match TRBD1. The CDR3 extends over 13 amino acids. After removal of 4 bases from V and 7 bases from J, the junction contained 3 bases not matched to a gene. Germline-derived CDR1 and CDR2 are LNHDA and SQIVND (reference sequence). The CDR3 DNA reads TGTGCCAGTAGTACGGGACAGGGGTTTGGCTACACCTTC. As protein: CASSTGQGFGYTF.

As DNA, the CDR3 is TGTGCCAGTAGTACCGCTCATCAGGGGGTCTACGAGCAGTACTTC. Amino acid sequence: CASSTAHQGVYEQYF. The V call is TRBV19, the J call TRBJ2-7, with TRBD1 matching over 7 bases. Germline loops: CDR1 LNHDA, CDR2 SQIVND (reference sequence). The CDR3 length is 15 residues. The J segment lost 3 bases and the V segment lost 4 bases, leaving 9 bases of the junction unmatched. Looking up the rest from reference TRBV19 and TRBJ2-7 gives the full variable domain: DGGITQSPKYLFRKEGQNVTLSCEQNLNHDAMYWYRQDPGQGLRLIYYSQIVNDFQKGDIAEGYSVSREKKESFPLTVTSAQKNPTAFYLCASSTAHQGVYEQYFGPGTRLTVT.

This clone was counted many times. The chain links TRBV18 to TRBJ2-1; D is unclear. Trimming took 2 bases from V and 6 from J, leaving 11 bases between them. The CDR3 runs 14 residues. Germline V CDR1 and CDR2: KGHSH, LQKENI. The CDR3 DNA reads as TGTGCCAGCTCACCAATCGTTGCGCCCAATGAGCAGTTCTTC. Translating gives CASSPIVAPNEQFF.

This clone was counted a few times. This rearrangement joins TRBV7-2 to TRBJ2-7; 12 bases are a match to TRBD2. V lost 5 bases, J lost 6 bases, and 5 bases stayed unmatched. The CDR3 has 14 residues. The germline V gene encodes CDR1 SGHTA and CDR2 FQGNSA. In DNA, the CDR3 is TGTGCCAGCAGCCGACTAGCGGGAGTTGGCGAGCAGTACTTC. It yields the protein CASSRLAGVGEQYF. Full variable domain (missing parts from reference TRBV7-2 and TRBJ2-7): GAGVSQSPSNKVTEKGKDVELRCDPISGHTALYWYRQSLGQGLEFLIYFQGNSAPDKSGLPSDRFSAERTGGSVSTLTIQRTQQEDSAVYLCASSRLAGVGEQYFGPGTRLTVT.

The chain uses TRBV9 and TRBJ2-3; TRBD1 aligns across 7 bases. CDR1 and CDR2 from the germline V gene are SGDLS and YYNGEE. The CDR3 is 15 residues long. With V trimmed by 1 base and J by 2 bases, 4 bases remained unmatched. In DNA form, the CDR3 reads TGTGCCAGCAGCGTAAGGGGACAGTACACAGATACGCAGTATTTT. Translating gives CASSVRGQYTDTQYF.

The V and J genes are TRBV4-1 and TRBJ2-2; TRBD2 agrees at 9 bases. This CDR3 contains 16 residues. V trimming: 4 bases; J trimming: 9 bases; junction bases outside the gene matches: 12. Germline assignment: CDR1 MGHRA and CDR2 YSYEKL. CDR3 loop: CASSPLQRGVGRELFF. The CDR3 coding sequence is TGCGCCAGCAGCCCTCTCCAGCGGGGGGTCGGGAGGGAGCTGTTTTTT.

This clone occurred a few times. This rearrangement joins TRBV9 to TRBJ2-3, with 9 bases aligning to TRBD2. With 0 bases clipped from V and 8 bases from J, the junction kept 7 bases outside the gene matches. The CDR3 has 15 amino acids. Germline V gives CDR1 SGDLS, CDR2 YYNGEE. CDR3 DNA: TGTGCCAGCAGCGTAGACCGTAGCGGGAGCGGTACGCAGTATTTT. Translation gives CASSVDRSGSGTQYF.

This clone appeared a few times. The chain links TRBV5-4 to TRBJ2-2, with D perhaps matching TRBD2 (5 bases). This CDR3 is built from 16 residues. Trimming removed 4 bases at V and 2 bases at J, with 15 bases between. Germline values: CDR1 SGHNT, CDR2 YYREEE (reference sequence). CDR3 in amino acids: CASSRPDGENTGELFF. The CDR3 region has the DNA TGTGCCAGCAGCCGGCCTGACGGGGAAAACACCGGGGAGCTGTTTTTT.

The chain employs TRBV7-2 and TRBJ2-1; 11 bases match TRBD2. The CDR3 runs to 18 residues. Germline CDR1 is SGHTA and CDR2 is FQGNSA. The V segment lost 1 base and the J segment 4 bases; nucleotides outside the gene matches: 9. The CDR3 DNA is TGTGCCAGCAGCTTAGACGCTAGCGGGGGGACACTTTACAATGAGCAGTTCTTC. It specifies CASSLDASGGTLYNEQFF.

The rearrangement uses TRBV9 and TRBJ2-5; D may be TRBD2 (6 bases). The CDR3 loop spans 14 amino acids. Germline V gives CDR1 SGDLS, CDR2 YYNGEE. Deletions cut 4 bases from V and 1 base from J, with 11 bases between. The chain's CDR3 is CASSPSSAQETQYF. CDR3 bases: TGTGCCAGCAGCCCGTCTAGCGCCCAAGAGACCCAGTACTTC.

This clone was counted between two and nine times. The V and J genes are TRBV7-9 and TRBJ1-2; no clear D. The CDR3 is made up of 16 amino acids. The germline CDR1 and CDR2 sequences are SEHNR and FQNEAQ (reference sequence). Trimming cost V 2 bases and J 0 bases, with 13 bases left between them. The CDR3 coding sequence is TGTGCCAGCAGCTTATACACCGTACAAGCTAACTATGGCTACACCTTC. The encoded protein is CASSLYTVQANYGYTF.

This chain joins TRBV9 and TRBJ1-4; 8 nucleotides line up with TRBD1. CDR1 and CDR2 from the germline V gene are SGDLS and YYNGEE. The J segment lost 5 bases and the V segment lost 6 bases, leaving 6 bases of the junction unmatched. The CDR3 runs to 14 residues. The CDR3 loop is CASNRGQGNEKLFF. DNA of the CDR3: TGTGCCAGCAATCGCGGACAGGGAAATGAAAAACTGTTTTTT.

The chain recombines TRBV28 with TRBJ2-7, with a tentative D call TRBD1 (5 bases). This CDR3 contains 12 residues. Germline V lookup: CDR1 MDHEN, CDR2 SYDVKM. V dropped 4 bases and J dropped 4 bases, with 8 bases sitting between them. CDR3 residues: CASSWTRYEQYF. The CDR3 region has the DNA TGTGCCAGCAGTTGGACACGATACGAGCAGTACTTC. Drawing the rest from reference TRBV28 and TRBJ2-7, the complete variable domain is DVKVTQSSRYLVKRTGEKVFLECVQDMDHENMFWYRQDPGLGLRLIYFSYDVKMKEKGDIPEGYSVSREKKERFSLILESASTNQTSMYLCASSWTRYEQYFGPGTRLTVT.

The chain couples TRBV19 to TRBJ1-2; D remains ambiguous. This CDR3 spans 12 amino acids. V was pared by 8 bases and J by 1 base, with 8 bases between. Germline V lookup: CDR1 LNHDA, CDR2 SQIVND (reference sequence). The CDR3 sequence: CASYRINYGYTF. The CDR3 DNA sequence: TGTGCCAGTTATAGGATTAACTATGGCTACACCTTC.